One and the same sample provided the 18 T cell receptor beta chains below, sequenced in a study of T cells in Graves' hyperthyroidism and ophthalmopathy (dated by TCRdb to the late 2010s). The protocol used for the library was multiplex PCR. TCRdb lists the instrument as Illumina HiSeq 2000. The TCR beta CDR3 regions were amplified from RNA transcripts. For the first round of RT-PCR on the TCR CDR3, the HTBI primer set was used together with the Qiagen OneStep RT-PCR kit. TCRdb's own reprocessing of the public reads used fastp at Q25 and MiXCR and kept productive beta chains. Rows matching on CDR3 protein sequence are summarized as one entry with the most common DNA and genes. Recorded for this sample are more than 550,000 distinct CDR3 sequences; 17% of them occurred a single time. The ten most abundant clones make up around 15% of the sample. Sequencing input: blood. Every receptor here comes from a man aged 50-60 years with Graves' hyperthyroidism.

In its sample, this clonotype was seen a few times. CDR3 protein: CASSFPGDSYNEQFF. In DNA form, the CDR3 reads TGCGCCAGCAGCTTCCCGGGAGACTCCTACAATGAGCAGTTCTTC. This rearrangement joins TRBV5-1 to TRBJ2-1, with TRBD2 as a possible D gene (6 bases). V was cut by 2 bases and J by 0 bases, with 9 bases left in between. Germline-derived CDR1 and CDR2 are SGHRS and YFSETQ. This CDR3 contains 15 residues.

This clonotype was seen more than once but under ten times. The chain has TRBV2 and TRBJ1-5; D unresolved. This CDR3 has 14 residues. Germline V gene lookup returns CDR1 SNHLY and CDR2 FYNNEI. Trimming took off 6 bases at V and 4 bases at J, with 13 bases between the two ends. The CDR3 loop is CASRPDPGNQPQHF. CDR3 nucleotide sequence: TGTGCCAGCAGGCCAGATCCGGGGAATCAGCCCCAGCATTTT. The variable domain in full, with the rest retrieved from reference TRBV2 and TRBJ1-5, is EPEVTQTPSHQVTQMGQEVILRCVPISNHLYFYWYRQILGQKVEFLVSFYNNEISEKSEIFDDQFSVERPDGSNFTLKIRSTKLEDSAMYFCASRPDPGNQPQHFGDGTRLSIL.

J is TRBJ1-2 and V is TRBV6-2 or TRBV6-3; D is possibly TRBD1 (6 bases). V was cut by 6 bases and J by 8 bases, with 13 bases left in between. Germline assignment: CDR1 MNHEY and CDR2 SVGEGT. CDR3 length: 12 amino acids. The CDR3 coding sequence is TGTGCCAGCAGCACCGGACAGATGGGCTACACCTTC. This translates into CASSTGQMGYTF.

This clonotype came up many times. The chain recombines TRBV29-1 with TRBJ2-3; 7 nucleotides line up with TRBD1. Germline lookup yields CDR1 SQVTM and CDR2 ANQGSEA. Losses at the gene ends were 5 bases for V and 2 bases for J; bases not matched to a gene: 7. CDR3 length equals 14 residues. CDR3 nucleotide sequence: TGCAGCGTTCGAAGGGGGCGGAACACAGATACGCAGTATTTT. Residues: CSVRRGRNTDTQYF.

In its sample, this clonotype was seen a few times. In nucleotides, the CDR3 is TGTGCCAGCAGCCAAGGACCGTCGGGTAAGCTGAACACTGAAGCTTTCTTT. Encoded protein: CASSQGPSGKLNTEAFF. The chain uses TRBV4-2 and TRBJ1-1; D remains ambiguous. V gave up 1 base and J gave up 0 bases, with 15 bases separating them. CDR3 length: 17 amino acids. Per germline, CDR1 LGHNA and CDR2 YNFKEQ.

This clonotype has only a few counts. The genes are TRBV7-3 and TRBJ1-1, with D perhaps matching TRBD1 (6 bases). This CDR3 is built from 14 residues. V was clipped by 5 bases and J by 6 bases, with 16 bases between them. Germline lookup yields CDR1 SGHTA and CDR2 FQGTGA. CDR3 loop: CASSQGPPGAEAFF. CDR3 DNA: TGTGCCAGCAGCCAGGGGCCCCCTGGGGCTGAAGCTTTCTTT.

This clonotype was observed at least ten times. Here the CDR3 reads CSARRLAGGETQYF. The CDR3, as DNA: TGCAGTGCTAGAAGGCTAGCGGGAGGAGAGACCCAGTACTTC. The V gene is TRBV20-1, the J gene TRBJ2-5; 11 bases match TRBD2. Germline lookup yields CDR1 DFQATT and CDR2 SNEGSKA (reference sequence). The junction had 3 bases not matched to a gene; V was cut back by 2 bases and J by 4 bases. CDR3 length: 14 residues.

The chain joins TRBV7-9 to TRBJ2-1, with 9 bases aligning to TRBD2. J gave up 0 bases and V 5 bases, and 23 bases lay outside the gene matches. The CDR3 runs 22 residues. Germline values: CDR1 SEHNR, CDR2 FQNEAQ (reference sequence). The CDR3 here is CASSLLRAGGPGGLSSYNEQFF. The CDR3 nucleotides read TGTGCCAGCAGCCTCTTAAGGGCGGGAGGGCCCGGTGGTCTAAGCTCCTACAATGAGCAGTTCTTC.

This clonotype has a count of ten or more. The rearrangement links TRBV29-1 to TRBJ2-3; TRBD2 agrees at 8 bases. Germline V gene data show CDR1 as SQVTM and CDR2 as ANQGSEA. The CDR3 totals 14 residues. V lost 3 bases, J lost 0 bases, and 2 bases stayed unmatched. The CDR3 spells CSVETSASTDTQYF. In DNA, the CDR3 is TGCAGCGTTGAGACTAGCGCTAGCACAGATACGCAGTATTTT.

The sample holds many counts of this clonotype. This chain links TRBV28 with TRBJ2-7; 9 bases align to TRBD1. Trimming at V came to 5 bases and at J to 0 bases, leaving 8 bases not matched to a gene. CDR1 is MDHEN, CDR2 SYDVKM, per germline. The CDR3 extends over 16 amino acids. CDR3 sequence: CASSISGTGNSYEQYF. CDR3 bases: TGTGCCAGCAGTATCTCCGGGACAGGGAACTCCTACGAGCAGTACTTC. Combining the CDR3 with reference TRBV28 and TRBJ2-7 gives the whole variable domain DVKVTQSSRYLVKRTGEKVFLECVQDMDHENMFWYRQDPGLGLRLIYFSYDVKMKEKGDIPEGYSVSREKKERFSLILESASTNQTSMYLCASSISGTGNSYEQYFGPGTRLTVT.

This chain uses TRBV19 with TRBJ2-1, with D possibly TRBD2 on 6 matching bases. The germline V gene has CDR1 LNHDA and CDR2 SQIVND (reference sequence). This CDR3 spans 15 amino acids. The V end was cut by 2 bases, the J end by 2 bases, with 10 bases between. The CDR3 region is CASSILAATYNEQFF. The CDR3 nucleotides read TGTGCCAGTAGTATATTAGCGGCTACCTACAATGAGCAGTTCTTC. The variable domain in full, with the rest retrieved from reference TRBV19 and TRBJ2-1, is DGGITQSPKYLFRKEGQNVTLSCEQNLNHDAMYWYRQDPGQGLRLIYYSQIVNDFQKGDIAEGYSVSREKKESFPLTVTSAQKNPTAFYLCASSILAATYNEQFFGPGTRLTVL.

This clonotype was counted a few times. The chain has TRBV18 and TRBJ2-3; the D is unclear. Germline CDR1 is KGHSH and CDR2 is LQKENI. Trimming took 0 bases from V and 5 from J, leaving 12 bases between them. CDR3 length: 15 amino acids. Here the CDR3 reads CASSPPGKGLDTQYF. The CDR3 nucleotides read TGTGCCAGCTCACCACCGGGGAAAGGCTTAGATACGCAGTATTTT.

This clonotype was counted a few times. V gene TRBV10-3 combines with J gene TRBJ1-2; no definite D call. V lost 6 bases to trimming and J lost 0 bases, with 14 bases between them. The germline V gene has CDR1 ENHRY and CDR2 SYGVKD. The CDR3 is 15 residues long. The CDR3 bases are TGTGCCATCAGCCGGACGGATCAAGCTAACTATGGCTACACCTTC. This translates into CAISRTDQANYGYTF.

To note about this clonotype: A much larger clone differs by one base, so this may be a read error. V is TRBV11-2 and J is TRBJ2-1; the match to TRBD1 covers 10 bases. Germline V lookup: CDR1 SGHAT, CDR2 FQNNGV. V shed 7 bases and J 9 bases; nucleotides not matched to a gene: 15. The CDR3 loop spans 16 amino acids. The chain's CDR3 is CASTVPGQGSRTEQFF. CDR3 DNA: TGTGCCAGCACCGTACCGGGACAGGGGAGTCGGACTGAGCAGTTCTTC.

This clonotype was counted ten times or more. The chain recombines TRBV24-1 with TRBJ2-1; D is ambiguous. CDR3 length: 12 amino acids. The V gene lost 5 bases and the J gene lost 8 bases, with 9 bases spanning the gap. Germline V gene data show CDR1 as KGHDR and CDR2 as SFDVKD. The CDR3 sequence: CATSGNLDEQFF. In DNA form, the CDR3 reads TGTGCCACCAGTGGTAACCTTGATGAGCAGTTCTTC.

This clonotype was picked up many times. The chain carries TRBV20-1 and TRBJ2-7; 7 bases agree with TRBD2. Germline V gene lookup returns CDR1 DFQATT and CDR2 SNEGSKA (reference sequence). V lost 5 bases and J lost 3; bases outside the gene matches: 7. CDR3 length equals 13 residues. DNA of the CDR3: TGCAGTGCTGGGAGGCGGGAGTACTACGAGCAGTACTTC. This sequence encodes CSAGRREYYEQYF.

The sample holds many counts of this clonotype. This chain links TRBV7-9 with TRBJ2-7, with TRBD2 matching 8 bases. Germline-derived CDR1 and CDR2 are SEHNR and FQNEAQ (reference sequence). The CDR3 is 13 amino acids. V shed 2 bases, J shed 5 bases, and the junction held 2 bases outside the gene matches. Here the CDR3 DNA reads TGTGCCAGCAGCTTAACTAGCGGAGACGAGCAGTACTTC. It translates to CASSLTSGDEQYF.

The rearrangement uses TRBV9 and TRBJ1-4; no definite D call. Deletions cut 2 bases from V and 0 bases from J, with 8 bases between. CDR1 and CDR2 from the germline V gene are SGDLS and YYNGEE. This CDR3 is 15 amino acids long. This chain's CDR3 is CASSVGGATNEKLFF. CDR3 DNA: TGTGCCAGCAGCGTCGGAGGCGCAACTAATGAAAAACTGTTTTTT.